This is a list of T cell receptor beta chains from one sample in a study of T cells expressing NK-cell markers. TCRdb re-called the 5' RACE reads; one entry per CDR3 protein, DNA not given. Its listing shows roughly 390,000 distinct CDR3 sequences. The sample consisted of blood T cells: a sorted CD56 or NKG2C T cell subset, CD4+ or CD8+ T cells, or bulk PBMC T cells (not recorded which). These receptors were obtained from a woman aged 50 to 65 in good health. CDR3s include the opening cysteine and the closing phenylalanine or tryptophan.

j_gene,v_gene,CDR3aa
TRBJ2-7,TRBV12-3/TRBV12-4,CASTRSGGPAYEQYF
TRBJ2-6,TRBV7-8,CASSFKFFRTGANVLTF
TRBJ1-2,TRBV12-3/TRBV12-4,CASSRQTTLINYGYTF
TRBJ2-1,TRBV10-1,CASSGEGTGEQFF
TRBJ1-3,TRBV12-3/TRBV12-4,CASSLAGHGSGNTIYF
TRBJ1-2,TRBV20-1,CSASTRTVESRANYGYTF
TRBJ2-1,TRBV10-3,CAISESVRDRAYNEQFF
TRBJ2-5,TRBV4-1,CASSLFGGQGAETQYF
TRBJ1-1,TRBV7-2,CASSLSIGNTEAFF
TRBJ2-1,TRBV20-1,CSARSIAGVIYEQFF
TRBJ2-6,TRBV15,CATSRATTSGANVLTF
TRBJ2-1,TRBV5-1,CASSLTGGSYNEQFF
TRBJ2-7,TRBV6-5,CASKRQSSYEQYF
TRBJ2-3,TRBV29-1,CSVESGSNTQYF
TRBJ2-1,TRBV6-4,CASSPRGSSGSQREQFF
TRBJ2-6,TRBV24-1,CATSDLQRPGQLISGANVLTF
TRBJ1-4,TRBV20-1,CSARELEKLFF
TRBJ1-1,TRBV29-1,CSVEDVYTEAFF
TRBJ1-1,TRBV20-1,CSAVTGTAAFF
TRBJ1-2,TRBV5-1,CASSVRGPNYGYTF
TRBJ1-1,TRBV5-1,CASSEHLPGSAEAFF
TRBJ1-1,TRBV2,CASGGTEYEAFF
TRBJ1-4,TRBV7-2,CASSWTANEKLFF
TRBJ2-1,TRBV20-1,CSASALRDRGYEQFF
TRBJ1-1,TRBV29-1,CSHTRGLNTEAFF
TRBJ2-5,TRBV29-1,CSAEGRQKTQYF
TRBJ2-2,TRBV3-1,CASSLGLAPGELFF
TRBJ1-4,TRBV7-2,CASSLAGQHNEKLFF
TRBJ2-5,TRBV20-1,CSASVPSGDGETQYF